The entry that follows covers one T cell receptor (beta chain) sequence. Its antigen is not identified. Blood cells were analyzed directly, without culture or expansion. This sample is drawn from a study of neoadjuvant anti-PD-1 for oral cavity cancer. Study-level information: Nivolumab at 3 mg/kg was mostly given biweekly, three to four doses, pre-surgery. Findings of the study overall: Higher pretreatment Treg/Th17 ratios tracked higher pretreatment blood clonality.

Germline V CDR1 and CDR2: SGHRS, YFSETQ. CDR3 length: 14 amino acids. Losses at the gene ends were 6 bases for V and 7 bases for J; bases not matched to a gene: 9. Produced via immunoSEQ multiplex PCR; TCRdb's table is partial and in-frame only. This table holds approximately 15,000 clones, less than 75% found once. The rearrangement joins TRBV5-1 to TRBJ1-2, with 10 nucleotides matching TRBD1. The sequence derives from a person between 35 and 79 years old with oral cavity squamous cell carcinoma. The sample in question was PBMCs, obtained before nivolumab (anti-PD-1) treatment. CDR3: CASNGDRGPSGYTF. The CDR3 coding sequence is TGCGCCAGCAACGGCGACAGGGGGCCTTCTGGCTACACCTTC.